The clone carrying this T cell receptor beta chain was observed once. The length of the CDR3 is 17 residues. Germline trimming cut 1 base from V and 5 bases from J; bases unmatched to any gene: 13. Germline assignment: CDR1 SGHDT and CDR2 YYEEEE. This entry comes from a study of T cells in Graves' hyperthyroidism and ophthalmopathy. The TCR beta CDR3 regions underwent amplification using RNA transcripts as the source. HTBI primers were employed in a first-round RT-PCR of the TCR CDR3. TCRdb used MiXCR to reprocess the multiplex PCR reads, holding one entry per CDR3 protein. Of approximately 600,000 distinct CDR3 sequences in the sample, around 21% were seen once.

Sequences were obtained from blood. The rearrangement uses TRBV5-6 and TRBJ2-5, with 8 positions matching TRBD2. The sequence was collected from a man aged 25 to 40 with Graves' ophthalmopathy. The CDR3 DNA reads TGTGCCAGCAGCTTGATGGCGGGAGGCCAGGGATTTGAGACCCAGTACTTC. This encodes CASSLMAGGQGFETQYF.